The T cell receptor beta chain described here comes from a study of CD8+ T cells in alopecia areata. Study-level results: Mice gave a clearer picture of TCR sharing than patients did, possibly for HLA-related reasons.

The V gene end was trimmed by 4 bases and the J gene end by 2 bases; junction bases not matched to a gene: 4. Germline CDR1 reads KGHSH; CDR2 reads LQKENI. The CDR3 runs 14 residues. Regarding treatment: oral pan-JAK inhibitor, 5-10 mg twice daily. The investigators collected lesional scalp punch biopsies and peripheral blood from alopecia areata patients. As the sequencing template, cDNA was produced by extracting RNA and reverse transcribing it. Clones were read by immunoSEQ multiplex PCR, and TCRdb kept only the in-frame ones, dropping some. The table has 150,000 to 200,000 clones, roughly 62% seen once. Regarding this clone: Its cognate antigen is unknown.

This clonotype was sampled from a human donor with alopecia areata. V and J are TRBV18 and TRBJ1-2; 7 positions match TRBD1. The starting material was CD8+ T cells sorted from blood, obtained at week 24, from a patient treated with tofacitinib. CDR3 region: CASSLGTVNYGYTF. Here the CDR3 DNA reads TGTGCCAGCTCACTCGGGACAGTCAACTATGGCTACACCTTC.